This record covers a single T cell receptor (beta chain). Its cognate antigen is unknown. Trimming removed 5 bases at V and 9 bases at J, with 20 bases between. The CDR3 loop spans 15 amino acids. The V gene's germline CDR1 is MNHEY and CDR2 SVGEGT. The data derive from a study of CD8 T cells in Susac syndrome. Study-level points and caveats: The study recognized that its TCR sequencing and HLA analysis covered a relatively small number of individuals.

RNA totalling roughly 0.5 to 1 ug underwent reverse transcription with random hexamers. Each CDR3 protein gets one entry after TCRdb re-called the immunoSEQ multiplex PCR reads with MiXCR. Of 150,000 to 250,000 distinct CDR3 sequences listed, about 95% are singletons. CD8+ and CD4+ T cells from blood underwent TCR beta sequencing, which was carried out in a high-throughput format. TEMRA cells were FACS-enriched, while CD8+ and CD4+ T cells were negatively isolated. Sample: CD4+ T cells from PBMCs. This sequence originates from a human donor with multiple sclerosis. V usage is TRBV6-2 or TRBV6-3 and J usage is TRBJ1-5; D unclear. DNA of the CDR3: TGTGCCAGCAGTACAAACACAGCCGATCGTTGGCCCCAGCATTTT. Translation gives CASSTNTADRWPQHF.